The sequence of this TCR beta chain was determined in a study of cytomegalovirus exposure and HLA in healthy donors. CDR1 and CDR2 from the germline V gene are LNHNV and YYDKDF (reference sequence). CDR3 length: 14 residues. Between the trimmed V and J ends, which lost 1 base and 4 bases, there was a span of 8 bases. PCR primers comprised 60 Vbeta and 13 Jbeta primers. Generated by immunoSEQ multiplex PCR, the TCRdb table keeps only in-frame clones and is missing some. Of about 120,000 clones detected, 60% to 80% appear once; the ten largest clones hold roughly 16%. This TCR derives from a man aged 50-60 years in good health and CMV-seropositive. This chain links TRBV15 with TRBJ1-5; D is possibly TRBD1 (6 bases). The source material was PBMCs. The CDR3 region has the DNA TGTGCCACCAGCAGAGTACAGGGAAATCAGCCCCAGCATTTT. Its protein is CATSRVQGNQPQHF.